The next 19 T cell receptor beta chains were all read from a single sample in a study of Ad26.COV2.S vaccination and SARS-CoV-2 variants. Treatment of the sample: over 15 received Ad26.COV2.S at low or high dose, single or two shots; a few received placebo; per-sample allocation not given. Day 63 following the first vaccine or placebo injection was when the samples were taken. The table came from immunoSEQ multiplex PCR; TCRdb's copy has only in-frame clones and leaves some out. The table has about 420,000 clones, 88% seen once. The sample here was peripheral blood, taken in a trial of Ad26.COV2.S vaccine versus placebo. These TCRs come from a person between 18 and 65 years old who received the Ad26.COV2.S COVID-19 vaccine or a placebo.

The J gene is TRBJ2-1, the V gene TRBV4-2, with TRBD2 matching over 7 bases. The CDR3 extends over 16 amino acids. Losses at the gene ends were 0 bases for V and 0 bases for J; bases not matched to a gene: 2. Germline V CDR1 and CDR2: LGHNA, YNFKEQ. The CDR3 nucleotides are TGTGCCAGCAGCCAAGAGGCGGGGGTCTCCTACAATGAGCAGTTCTTC. It is translated as CASSQEAGVSYNEQFF.

This rearrangement joins TRBV7-9 to TRBJ2-5, with D possibly matching TRBD1 (7 bases). The CDR3 covers 13 residues. Germline assignment: CDR1 SEHNR and CDR2 FQNEAQ (reference sequence). Trimming left V 2 bases short and J 7 bases short, with 11 bases between. CDR3 sequence reads: CASSLNQGGTQYF. In DNA form, the CDR3 reads TGTGCCAGCAGCTTAAACCAGGGGGGGACCCAGTACTTC.

The J gene is TRBJ2-1, the V gene TRBV6-5; 8 bases align to TRBD1. The V gene's germline CDR1 is MNHEY and CDR2 SVGAGI. The length of the CDR3 is 14 residues. V dropped 6 bases and J dropped 9; count of bases not matched to a gene: 10. Here the CDR3 DNA reads TGTGCCAGCAGACCCAGGACAGGGAATGTTGAGCAGTTCTTC. It is translated as CASRPRTGNVEQFF.

This clone was detected once. The chain carries TRBV6-5 and TRBJ1-6; 8 nucleotides align to TRBD1. CDR1 MNHEY and CDR2 SVGAGI come from the germline V gene. V shed 5 bases, J shed 10 bases, and the junction held 7 bases outside the gene matches. This CDR3 comprises 14 residues. The CDR3 spells CASSPDRGNSPLHF. CDR3 DNA sequence: TGTGCCAGCAGTCCTGACAGGGGAAACTCACCCCTCCACTTT.

The CDR3 loop reads CAISESMAGAYGYTF. The CDR3 DNA sequence: TGTGCCATCAGTGAGTCGATGGCAGGGGCGTATGGCTACACCTTC. The V gene is TRBV10-3, the J gene TRBJ1-2; tentative D call: TRBD1 (6 bases). The CDR3 runs to 15 residues. Germline V CDR1 and CDR2: ENHRY, SYGVKD. V lost 0 bases to trimming and J lost 5 bases, with 13 bases between them.

This clone was counted between two and nine times. The chain uses TRBV7-2 and TRBJ1-1, with D possibly TRBD1 on 5 matching bases. Between the trimmed V and J ends, which lost 5 bases and 1 base, there was a span of 17 bases. Looked up from germline, CDR1 is SGHTA and CDR2 is FQGNSA. This CDR3 region has 16 residues. CDR3 in amino acids: CASSISRGLKNTEAFF. The CDR3 DNA reads TGTGCCAGCAGCATTAGTAGGGGACTTAAGAACACTGAAGCTTTCTTT. Supplemented by reference TRBV7-2 and TRBJ1-1, the full variable domain reads GAGVSQSPSNKVTEKGKDVELRCDPISGHTALYWYRQSLGQGLEFLIYFQGNSAPDKSGLPSDRFSAERTGGSVSTLTIQRTQQEDSAVYLCASSISRGLKNTEAFFGQGTRLTVV.

This chain links TRBV18 with TRBJ2-7; tentative D call: TRBD2 (7 bases). V lost 3 bases and J lost 4, with 22 bases in between. This CDR3 is 17 amino acids long. CDR1 is KGHSH and CDR2 is LQKENI in the germline V gene. The CDR3 here is CASSPAGDTLNLYEQYF. In DNA form, the CDR3 reads TGTGCCAGCTCACCCGCGGGGGACACCTTAAATCTTTACGAGCAGTACTTC.

The chain is built from TRBV4-1 and TRBJ2-7; TRBD1 matches at 8 bases. Per germline, CDR1 MGHRA and CDR2 YSYEKL. With V trimmed by 1 base and J by 5 bases, 4 bases remained unmatched. CDR3 length equals 14 residues. DNA for the CDR3: TGCGCCAGCAGCCAAGGGCAGGGGGCGCACGAGCAGTACTTC. Its protein product is CASSQGQGAHEQYF.

The chain joins TRBV15 to TRBJ1-5; 7 bases match TRBD1. V trimming: 6 bases; J trimming: 6 bases; junction bases outside the gene matches: 2. The length of the CDR3 is 12 residues. Germline loops: CDR1 LNHNV, CDR2 YYDKDF (reference sequence). The CDR3 DNA follows: TGTGCCACCAGGACAGGGCCTCAGCCCCAGCATTTT. Its protein is CATRTGPQPQHF. The variable domain in full, with the rest retrieved from reference TRBV15 and TRBJ1-5, is DAMVIQNPRYQVTQFGKPVTLSCSQTLNHNVMYWYQQKSSQAPKLLFHYYDKDFNNEADTPDNFQSRRPNTSFCFLDIRSPGLGDTAMYLCATRTGPQPQHFGDGTRLSIL.

CDR3 amino acids: CASGLGGGAYNEQFF. The CDR3 DNA sequence: TGTGCCAGCGGCCTCGGCGGGGGGGCCTACAATGAGCAGTTCTTC. The chain uses TRBV7-8 and TRBJ2-1; TRBD2 agrees at 9 bases. The germline gives CDR1 SGHVS, CDR2 FQNEAQ. This CDR3 has 15 amino acids. J lost 2 bases, V lost 8 bases, and 7 bases had no gene match.

The V gene is TRBV7-2, the J gene TRBJ2-3, with TRBD2 as a possible D gene (6 bases). V lost 5 bases, J lost 2 bases, and 14 bases lay in between. CDR3 length: 15 amino acids. Germline-derived CDR1 and CDR2 are SGHTA and FQGNSA. CDR3 amino acids: CASSPWTIFTDTQYF. DNA for the CDR3: TGTGCCAGCAGCCCCTGGACTATCTTCACAGATACGCAGTATTTT.

The chain joins TRBV2 to TRBJ1-4; D is perhaps TRBD1 (6 bases). There are 15 residues in the CDR3. Germline V gene data show CDR1 as SNHLY and CDR2 as FYNNEI. Trimming removed 5 bases at V and 8 bases at J, with 18 bases between. CDR3 sequence reads: CASSILTGTREKLFF. CDR3 nucleotide sequence: TGTGCCAGCAGTATCCTAACAGGGACGCGCGAAAAACTGTTTTTT. The entire variable domain, with the rest obtained from reference TRBV2 and TRBJ1-4, is as follows: EPEVTQTPSHQVTQMGQEVILRCVPISNHLYFYWYRQILGQKVEFLVSFYNNEISEKSEIFDDQFSVERPDGSNFTLKIRSTKLEDSAMYFCASSILTGTREKLFFGSGTQLSVL.

This clone is a singleton in its sample. The V and J genes are TRBV28 and TRBJ2-7, with D possibly TRBD1 on 6 matching bases. In germline, CDR1 is MDHEN, CDR2 SYDVKM. Trimming shortened V by 6 bases and J by 3 bases, and 15 bases separated the two germline ends. CDR3 length: 14 amino acids. CDR3: CASRKSQGIYEQYF. The CDR3 DNA follows: TGTGCCAGCAGGAAATCACAGGGAATCTACGAGCAGTACTTC.

Written as DNA, the CDR3 is TGCGCCAGCAGCCAAGCCCGGGACAGGGGGACCGGCTACACCTTC. Translating it yields CASSQARDRGTGYTF. V usage is TRBV4-3 and J usage is TRBJ1-2; 11 positions match TRBD1. The CDR3 spans 15 residues. CDR1 is LGHNA, CDR2 YSLEER, per germline. J was trimmed by 8 bases and V by 1 base; bases with no gene match: 6.

The CDR3 is CASRGLGNEQFF. The CDR3 nucleotides read TGTGCCAGCAGAGGACTGGGCAATGAGCAGTTCTTC. The chain is built from TRBV7-8 and TRBJ2-1; weak D call: TRBD2 (5 bases). V was shortened by 6 bases and J by 6 bases, with 9 bases between the two germline ends. This CDR3 has 12 residues. Per the germline V gene, CDR1 is SGHVS and CDR2 is FQNEAQ.

This clone has more than one count but fewer than ten. The gene calls are TRBV6-1 and TRBJ2-3; D is unclear. The CDR3 sequence is 15 residues long. Looked up from germline, CDR1 is MNHNS and CDR2 is SASEGT. V shed 1 base and J shed 1 base, with 9 bases lying between them. Here the CDR3 DNA reads TGTGCCAGCAGTGAAGGAGCGTGGGGCACAGATACGCAGTATTTT. Translated: CASSEGAWGTDTQYF.

The chain has TRBV10-3 and TRBJ1-1; the match to TRBD1 covers 7 bases. Germline CDR1 is ENHRY and CDR2 is SYGVKD. The CDR3 is 15 residues long. V shed 2 bases and J 3 bases; nucleotides not matched to a gene: 6. CDR3 DNA: TGTGCCATCAGTGAGACAGGGGAGGAGTACACTGAAGCTTTCTTT. It is translated as CAISETGEEYTEAFF.

This clone was counted between two and nine times. The chain uses TRBV7-3 and TRBJ1-3, with D hard to call. The V gene's germline CDR1 is SGHTA and CDR2 FQGTGA. The ends were cut back, 2 bases at V and 8 bases at J, with 10 bases in the middle. The CDR3 is 13 amino acids. CDR3 loop: CASSLGGFDTIYF. CDR3 sequence (DNA): TGTGCCAGCAGCTTAGGCGGATTTGACACCATATATTTT.

The chain has TRBV19 and TRBJ1-6; unclear D gene. The CDR3 is made up of 13 amino acids. V shed 3 bases and J shed 8 bases, with 8 bases lying between them. The germline V gene has CDR1 LNHDA and CDR2 SQIVND (reference sequence). CDR3: CASSIAVDSPLHF. The CDR3 DNA reads as TGTGCCAGTAGTATCGCCGTCGATTCACCCCTCCACTTT.